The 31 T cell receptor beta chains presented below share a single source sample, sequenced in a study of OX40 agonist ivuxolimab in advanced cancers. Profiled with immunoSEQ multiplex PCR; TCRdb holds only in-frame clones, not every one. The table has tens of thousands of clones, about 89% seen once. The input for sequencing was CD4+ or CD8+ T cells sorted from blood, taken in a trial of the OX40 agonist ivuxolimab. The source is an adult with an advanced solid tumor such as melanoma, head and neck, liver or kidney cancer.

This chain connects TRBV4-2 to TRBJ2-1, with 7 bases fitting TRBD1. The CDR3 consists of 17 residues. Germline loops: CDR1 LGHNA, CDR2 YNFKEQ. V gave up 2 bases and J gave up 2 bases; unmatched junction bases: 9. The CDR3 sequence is CASSQTRTGGPYNEQFF. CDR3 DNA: TGTGCCAGCAGCCAAACCCGGACAGGCGGACCCTACAATGAGCAGTTCTTC.

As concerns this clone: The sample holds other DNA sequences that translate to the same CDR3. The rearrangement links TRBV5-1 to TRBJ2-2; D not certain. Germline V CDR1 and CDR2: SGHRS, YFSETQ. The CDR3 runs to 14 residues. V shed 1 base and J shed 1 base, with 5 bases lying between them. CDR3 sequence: CASSLTGNTGELFF. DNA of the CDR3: TGCGCCAGCAGCTTGACGGGGAACACCGGGGAGCTGTTTTTT.

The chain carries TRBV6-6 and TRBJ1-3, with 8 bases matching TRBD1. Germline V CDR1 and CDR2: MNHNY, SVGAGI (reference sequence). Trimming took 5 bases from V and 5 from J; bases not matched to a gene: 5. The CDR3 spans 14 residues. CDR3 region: CASSRDRSRNTIYF. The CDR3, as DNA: TGTGCCAGCAGTAGGGACAGGTCGAGAAACACCATATATTTT.

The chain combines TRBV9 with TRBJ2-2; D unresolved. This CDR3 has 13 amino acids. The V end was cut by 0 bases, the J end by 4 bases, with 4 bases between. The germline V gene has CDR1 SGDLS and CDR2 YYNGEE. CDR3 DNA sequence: TGTGCCAGCAGCGTAGGTGTCACCGGGGAGCTGTTTTTT. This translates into CASSVGVTGELFF.

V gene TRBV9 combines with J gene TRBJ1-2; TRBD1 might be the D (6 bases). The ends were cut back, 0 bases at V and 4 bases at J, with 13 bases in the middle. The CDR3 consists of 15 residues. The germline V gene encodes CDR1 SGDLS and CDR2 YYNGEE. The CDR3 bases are TGTGCCAGCAGCGTAGATCGGGGGGCTGGCTATGGCTACACCTTC. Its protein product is CASSVDRGAGYGYTF.

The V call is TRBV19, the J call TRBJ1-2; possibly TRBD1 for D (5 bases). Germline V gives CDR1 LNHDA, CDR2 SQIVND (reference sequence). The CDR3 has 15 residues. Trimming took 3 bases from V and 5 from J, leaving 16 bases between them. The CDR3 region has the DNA TGTGCCAGTAGTATCCCTCCGGGACGGTGGTATGGCTACACCTTC. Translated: CASSIPPGRWYGYTF.

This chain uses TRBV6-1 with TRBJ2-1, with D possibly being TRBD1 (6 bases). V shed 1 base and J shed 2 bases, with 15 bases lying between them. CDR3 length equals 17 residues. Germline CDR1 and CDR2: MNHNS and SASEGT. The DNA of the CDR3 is TGTGCCAGCAGTGAAGTAACAGGGAGAGGTACCTACAATGAGCAGTTCTTC. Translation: CASSEVTGRGTYNEQFF.

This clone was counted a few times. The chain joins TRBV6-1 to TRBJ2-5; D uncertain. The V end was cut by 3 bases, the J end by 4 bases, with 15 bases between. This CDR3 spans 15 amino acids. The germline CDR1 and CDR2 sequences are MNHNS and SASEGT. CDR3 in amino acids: CASSDAAGGSETQYF. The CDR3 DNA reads TGTGCCAGCAGTGACGCTGCTGGCGGCTCAGAGACCCAGTACTTC.

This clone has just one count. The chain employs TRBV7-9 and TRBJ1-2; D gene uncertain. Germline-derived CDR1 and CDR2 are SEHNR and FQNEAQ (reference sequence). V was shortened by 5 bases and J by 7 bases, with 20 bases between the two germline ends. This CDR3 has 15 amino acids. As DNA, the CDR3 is TGTGCCAGCAGCCTGCCGGTTGTGGGCGCAGGTGGCTACACCTTC. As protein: CASSLPVVGAGGYTF.

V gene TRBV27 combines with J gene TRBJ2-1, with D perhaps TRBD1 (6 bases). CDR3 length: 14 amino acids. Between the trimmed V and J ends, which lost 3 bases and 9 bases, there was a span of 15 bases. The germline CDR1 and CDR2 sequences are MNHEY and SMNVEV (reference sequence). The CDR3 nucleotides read TGTGCCAGCAGTTTCGATTGGGGGCGCGGTGAGCAGTTCTTC. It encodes CASSFDWGRGEQFF.

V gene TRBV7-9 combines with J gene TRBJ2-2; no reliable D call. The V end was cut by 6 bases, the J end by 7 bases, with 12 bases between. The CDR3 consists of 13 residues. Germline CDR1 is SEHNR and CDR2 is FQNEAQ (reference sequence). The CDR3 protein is CASRGSVNGELFF. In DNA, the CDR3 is TGTGCCAGCAGAGGATCTGTTAACGGGGAGCTGTTTTTT.

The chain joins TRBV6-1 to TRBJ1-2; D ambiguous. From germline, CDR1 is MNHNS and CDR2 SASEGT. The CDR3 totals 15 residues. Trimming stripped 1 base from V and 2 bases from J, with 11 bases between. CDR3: CASSEGGVENYGYTF. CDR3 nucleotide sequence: TGTGCCAGCAGTGAAGGGGGTGTGGAGAACTATGGCTACACCTTC.

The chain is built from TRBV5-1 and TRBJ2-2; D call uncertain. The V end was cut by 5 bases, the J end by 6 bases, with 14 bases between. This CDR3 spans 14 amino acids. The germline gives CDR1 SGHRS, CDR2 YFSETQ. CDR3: CASSWSAEAGELFF. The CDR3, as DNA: TGCGCCAGCAGTTGGTCAGCTGAGGCCGGGGAGCTGTTTTTT.

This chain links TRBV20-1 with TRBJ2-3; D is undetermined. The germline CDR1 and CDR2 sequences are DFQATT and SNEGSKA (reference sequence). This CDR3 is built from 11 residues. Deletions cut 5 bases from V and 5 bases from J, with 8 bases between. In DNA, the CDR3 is TGCAGTGCTCTCCGAGGAGATACGCAGTATTTT. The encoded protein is CSALRGDTQYF.

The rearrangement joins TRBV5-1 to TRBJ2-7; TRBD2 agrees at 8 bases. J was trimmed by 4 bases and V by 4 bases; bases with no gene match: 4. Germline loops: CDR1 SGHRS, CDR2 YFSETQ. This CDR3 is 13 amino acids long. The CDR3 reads CASSVPSGYEQYF. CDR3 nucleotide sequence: TGCGCCAGCAGCGTCCCTAGCGGGTACGAGCAGTACTTC.

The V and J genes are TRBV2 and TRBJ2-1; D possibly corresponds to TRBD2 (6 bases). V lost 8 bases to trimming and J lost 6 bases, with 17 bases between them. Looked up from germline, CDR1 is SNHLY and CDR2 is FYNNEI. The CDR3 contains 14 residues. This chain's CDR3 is CASVPLGGPNEQFF. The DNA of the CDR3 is TGTGCCAGCGTCCCTCTTGGAGGGCCCAATGAGCAGTTCTTC. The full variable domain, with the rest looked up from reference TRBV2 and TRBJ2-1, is EPEVTQTPSHQVTQMGQEVILRCVPISNHLYFYWYRQILGQKVEFLVSFYNNEISEKSEIFDDQFSVERPDGSNFTLKIRSTKLEDSAMYFCASVPLGGPNEQFFGPGTRLTVL.

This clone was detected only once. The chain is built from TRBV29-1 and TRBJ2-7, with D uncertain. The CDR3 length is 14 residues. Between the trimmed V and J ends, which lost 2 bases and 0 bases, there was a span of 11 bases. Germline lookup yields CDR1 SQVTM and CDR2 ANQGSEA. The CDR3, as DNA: TGCAGCGTTGAAACACCGGTGGACTCCTACGAGCAGTACTTC. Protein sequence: CSVETPVDSYEQYF.

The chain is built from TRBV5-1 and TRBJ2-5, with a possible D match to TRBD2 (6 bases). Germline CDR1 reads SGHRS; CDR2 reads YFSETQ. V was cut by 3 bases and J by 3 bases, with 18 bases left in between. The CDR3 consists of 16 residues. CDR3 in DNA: TGCGCCAGCAGCTCTTTTAGGTCCGGAGGGGAAGAGACCCAGTACTTC. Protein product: CASSSFRSGGEETQYF.

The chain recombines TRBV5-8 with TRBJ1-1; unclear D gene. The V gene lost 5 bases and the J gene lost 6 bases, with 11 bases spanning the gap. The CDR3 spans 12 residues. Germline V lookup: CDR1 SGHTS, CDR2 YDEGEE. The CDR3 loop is CASSYTWAEAFF. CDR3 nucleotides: TGTGCCAGCAGTTATACCTGGGCTGAAGCTTTCTTT.

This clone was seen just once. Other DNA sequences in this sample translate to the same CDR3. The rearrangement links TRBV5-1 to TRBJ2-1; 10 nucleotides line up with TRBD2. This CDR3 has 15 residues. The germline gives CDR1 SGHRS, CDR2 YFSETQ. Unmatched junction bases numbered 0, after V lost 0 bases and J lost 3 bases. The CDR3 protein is CASSLVAGGYNEQFF. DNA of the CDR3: TGCGCCAGCAGCTTGGTAGCGGGGGGCTACAATGAGCAGTTCTTC.

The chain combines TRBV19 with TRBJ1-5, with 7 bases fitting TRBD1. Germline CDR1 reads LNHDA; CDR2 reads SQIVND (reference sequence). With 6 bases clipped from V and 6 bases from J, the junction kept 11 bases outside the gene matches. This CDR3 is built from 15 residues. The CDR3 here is CASSPDRERGQPQHF. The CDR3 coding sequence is TGTGCCAGTAGCCCTGACAGGGAGAGGGGTCAGCCCCAGCATTTT.

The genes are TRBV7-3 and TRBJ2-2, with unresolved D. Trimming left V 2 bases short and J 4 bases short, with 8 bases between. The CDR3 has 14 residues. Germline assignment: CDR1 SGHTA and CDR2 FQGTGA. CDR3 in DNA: TGTGCCAGCAGCTTACAGGAGTTCACCGGGGAGCTGTTTTTT. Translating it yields CASSLQEFTGELFF.

The CDR3 DNA is TGTGCCAGCAGCACATACCCCCAGAGTGAGCAGTTCTTC. Its protein is CASSTYPQSEQFF. This rearrangement joins TRBV7-2 to TRBJ2-1, with D unresolved. The germline gives CDR1 SGHTA, CDR2 FQGNSA. This CDR3 comprises 13 residues. Between the trimmed V and J ends, which lost 5 bases and 9 bases, there was a span of 14 bases.

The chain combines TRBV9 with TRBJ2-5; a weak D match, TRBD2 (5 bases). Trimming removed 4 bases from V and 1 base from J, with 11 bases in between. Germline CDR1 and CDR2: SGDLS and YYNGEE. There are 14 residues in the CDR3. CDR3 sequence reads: CASSFRGIQETQYF. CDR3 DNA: TGTGCCAGCAGCTTCCGGGGAATCCAAGAGACCCAGTACTTC.

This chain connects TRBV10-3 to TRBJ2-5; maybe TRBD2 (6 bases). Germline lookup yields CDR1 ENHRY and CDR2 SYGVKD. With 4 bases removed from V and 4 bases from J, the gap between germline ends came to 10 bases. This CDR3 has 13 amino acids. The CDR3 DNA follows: TGTGCCATCAGTGGCAGCGGGCTAGAGACCCAGTACTTC. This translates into CAISGSGLETQYF.

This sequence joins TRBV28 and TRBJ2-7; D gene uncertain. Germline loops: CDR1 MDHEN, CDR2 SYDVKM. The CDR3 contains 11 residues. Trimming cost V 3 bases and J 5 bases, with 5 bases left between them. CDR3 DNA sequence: TGTGCCAGCAGTTTGTCGGACGAGCAGTACTTC. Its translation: CASSLSDEQYF.

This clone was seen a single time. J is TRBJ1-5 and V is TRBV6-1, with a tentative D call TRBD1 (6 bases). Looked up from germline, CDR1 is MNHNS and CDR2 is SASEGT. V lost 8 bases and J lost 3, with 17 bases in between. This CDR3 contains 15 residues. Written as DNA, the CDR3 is TGTGCCAGCCGACGACAGGAGGGGAACAATCAGCCCCAGCATTTT. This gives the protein CASRRQEGNNQPQHF.

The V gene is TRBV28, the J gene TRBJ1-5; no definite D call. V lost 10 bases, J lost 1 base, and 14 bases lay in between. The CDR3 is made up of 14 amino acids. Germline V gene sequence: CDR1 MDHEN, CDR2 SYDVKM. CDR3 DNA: TGTGCCATCTGCAGCGGGGAAAGCAATCAGCCCCAGCATTTT. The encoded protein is CAICSGESNQPQHF.

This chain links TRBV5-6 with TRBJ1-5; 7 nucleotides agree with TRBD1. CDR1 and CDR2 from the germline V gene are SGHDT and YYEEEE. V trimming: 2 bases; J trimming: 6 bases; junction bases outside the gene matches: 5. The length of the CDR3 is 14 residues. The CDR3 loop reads CASSFRQGSQPQHF. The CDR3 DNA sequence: TGTGCCAGCAGCTTTCGACAGGGCAGTCAGCCCCAGCATTTT.

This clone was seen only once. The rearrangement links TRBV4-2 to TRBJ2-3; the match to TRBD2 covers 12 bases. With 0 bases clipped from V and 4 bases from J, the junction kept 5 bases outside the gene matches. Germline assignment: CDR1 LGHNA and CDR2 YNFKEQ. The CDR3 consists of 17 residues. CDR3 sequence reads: CASSQELAGGPSDTQYF. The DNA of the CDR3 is TGTGCCAGCAGCCAAGAGCTAGCGGGGGGGCCTTCAGATACGCAGTATTTT.

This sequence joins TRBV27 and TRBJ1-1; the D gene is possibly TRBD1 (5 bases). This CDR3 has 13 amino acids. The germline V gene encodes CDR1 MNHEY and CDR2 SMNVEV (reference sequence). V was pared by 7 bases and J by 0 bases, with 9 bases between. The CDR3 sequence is CASMTAMNTEAFF. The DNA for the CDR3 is TGTGCCAGCATGACAGCGATGAACACTGAAGCTTTCTTT.